This T cell receptor beta chain was captured in a study of blood T cell repertoires in COVID-19. Study-level information: The samples span acute and convalescent COVID-19 from the United States, Italy and Spain. PBMCs, B-cell-depleted T cells, or T cells were the source of the cDNA or gDNA that made up the material.

Trimming cost V 2 bases and J 9 bases, with 15 bases left between them. Germline loops: CDR1 SGDLS, CDR2 YYNGEE. The CDR3 loop spans 15 amino acids. In the original workflow: Counts of nucleated cells, estimated from reference gene primer amplification, were obtained. The protocol was immunoSEQ multiplex PCR, while the TCRdb copy is restricted to in-frame clones and leaves out a portion. That table supplies the V and J calls and clone size; D and trimming were determined from the DNA. The sample records fewer than 150,000 clones, roughly 71% being singletons. The sequencing input was peripheral blood. The sequence derives from a man older than 75 with acute or convalescent COVID-19. The chain is built from TRBV9 and TRBJ1-6, with D maybe TRBD1 (5 bases). The CDR3 protein is CASSVRPGNGSPLHF. The CDR3 nucleotides read TGTGCCAGCAGCGTCCGACCAGGGAACGGTTCACCCCTCCACTTT.